This TCR beta chain was sequenced during a study of blood T cell repertoires in COVID-19. Study-wide background: COVID-19 samples, acute and convalescent, were from the United States, Italy and Spain. The cDNA or gDNA used as material had been derived from T cells, B-cell-depleted T cells, or PBMCs.

In the authors' workflow: Researchers report that nucleated cell counts were estimated from reference gene primer amplification. Generated by immunoSEQ multiplex PCR, the TCRdb table keeps only in-frame clones and is missing some. The V and J calls and clone size come from that table; D and trimming were worked out from the DNA. The sample consists of a few hundred thousand clones, approximately 82% of them appearing once. CDR1 is SQVTM and CDR2 is ANQGSEA in the germline V gene. The CDR3 length is 13 residues. V shed 1 base and J shed 4 bases, with 7 bases lying between them. J is TRBJ2-2 and V is TRBV29-1; no clear D gene. The receptor comes from a man aged 25-45 years who had recovered from COVID-19. The sample comprised peripheral blood. The CDR3 reads CSVEGRVTGELFF. CDR3 bases: TGCAGCGTTGAAGGGAGAGTCACCGGGGAGCTGTTTTTT.